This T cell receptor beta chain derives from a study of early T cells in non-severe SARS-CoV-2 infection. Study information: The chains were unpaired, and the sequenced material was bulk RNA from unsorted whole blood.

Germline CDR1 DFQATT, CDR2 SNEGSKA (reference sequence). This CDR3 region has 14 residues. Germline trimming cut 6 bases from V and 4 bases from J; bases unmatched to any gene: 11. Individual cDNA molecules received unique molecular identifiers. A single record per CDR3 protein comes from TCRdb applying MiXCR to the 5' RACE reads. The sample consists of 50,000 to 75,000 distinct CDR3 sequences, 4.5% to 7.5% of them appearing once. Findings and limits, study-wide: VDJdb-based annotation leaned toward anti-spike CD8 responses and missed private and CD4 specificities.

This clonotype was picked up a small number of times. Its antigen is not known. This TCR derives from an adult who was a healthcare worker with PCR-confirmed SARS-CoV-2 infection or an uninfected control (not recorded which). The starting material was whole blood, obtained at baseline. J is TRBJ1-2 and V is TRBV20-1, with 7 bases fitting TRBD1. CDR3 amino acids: CSADRAGGSYGYTF. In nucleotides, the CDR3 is TGCAGTGCCGACAGGGCGGGTGGTAGCTATGGCTACACCTTC.